These T cell receptor beta chains were read from a single sample in a study of shared clonotypes between healthy human individuals. Only in-frame clones appear in the TCRdb table, and some are missing; sequencing was by immunoSEQ multiplex PCR. The sample yields about 710,000 clones, 55% to 85% seen once. The sample comprised memory CD4+ T cells sorted from blood. Receptors were obtained from a woman in her thirties in good health. CDR3s include the opening cysteine and the closing phenylalanine or tryptophan. Fields, in order: J gene, V gene, CDR3 length, CDR3 protein.

j_call: TRBJ1-1; v_call: TRBV27; cdr3_length: 13; cdr3_aa: CASSTQGRDEAFF
j_call: TRBJ2-7; v_call: TRBV19; cdr3_length: 15; cdr3_aa: CASSIGQGISYEQYF
j_call: TRBJ2-5; v_call: TRBV2; cdr3_length: 12; cdr3_aa: CASSGLQETQYF
j_call: TRBJ2-4; v_call: TRBV6-1; cdr3_length: 15; cdr3_aa: CASSERFGGQDIQYF
j_call: TRBJ1-5; v_call: TRBV6-1; cdr3_length: 14; cdr3_aa: CASSDRGGHQPQHF
j_call: TRBJ2-2; v_call: TRBV5-6; cdr3_length: 17; cdr3_aa: CASSQGTSGLLTGELFF
j_call: NA; v_call: TRBV4-1; cdr3_length: 13; cdr3_aa: CASSRGGSYEQYF
j_call: NA; v_call: TRBV14; cdr3_length: 16; cdr3_aa: CASSQDYAGLGYEQYF
j_call: TRBJ2-2; v_call: TRBV6-5; cdr3_length: 14; cdr3_aa: CASRGQARTGELFF
j_call: TRBJ2-1; v_call: TRBV6-1; cdr3_length: 15; cdr3_aa: CASRAPVRGYNEQFF
j_call: TRBJ1-3; v_call: TRBV5-1; cdr3_length: 13; cdr3_aa: CASSLDPGNTIYF
j_call: TRBJ2-3; v_call: TRBV30; cdr3_length: 14; cdr3_aa: CAWRLAGVKDTQYF
j_call: TRBJ1-5; v_call: TRBV28; cdr3_length: 21; cdr3_aa: CASSLRPYRDRGFIRDEPQHF
j_call: TRBJ1-1; v_call: TRBV5-6; cdr3_length: 15; cdr3_aa: CASSLTGGRNTEAFF
j_call: TRBJ1-2; v_call: TRBV2; cdr3_length: 14; cdr3_aa: CASSAGSPNYGYTF
j_call: TRBJ1-1; v_call: TRBV29-1; cdr3_length: 14; cdr3_aa: CSVGDRVVGTEAFF
j_call: TRBJ2-2; v_call: TRBV7-9; cdr3_length: 18; cdr3_aa: CASSLDRSEGGNTGELFF
j_call: TRBJ2-3; v_call: TRBV5-1; cdr3_length: 12; cdr3_aa: CASSWSTDTQYF
j_call: TRBJ2-1; v_call: TRBV10-1; cdr3_length: 14; cdr3_aa: CASSSAVSYNEQFF
j_call: TRBJ1-2; v_call: TRBV28; cdr3_length: 10; cdr3_aa: CASSRLGYTF
j_call: TRBJ1-2; v_call: TRBV19; cdr3_length: 14; cdr3_aa: CASSTGAANYGYTF
j_call: TRBJ2-1; v_call: TRBV30; cdr3_length: 13; cdr3_aa: CAWGLSSGNEQFF
j_call: TRBJ2-4; v_call: TRBV4-1; cdr3_length: 15; cdr3_aa: CASSQPGTGENIQYF
j_call: TRBJ2-1; v_call: TRBV2; cdr3_length: 14; cdr3_aa: CASSERGDKNEQFF
j_call: TRBJ1-1; v_call: TRBV6-1; cdr3_length: 13; cdr3_aa: CASSALQITEAFF
j_call: TRBJ1-3; v_call: TRBV11-3; cdr3_length: 14; cdr3_aa: CASSLEGSGNTIYF
j_call: TRBJ1-2; v_call: TRBV6-5; cdr3_length: 13; cdr3_aa: CASSGSDRGGYTF
j_call: TRBJ2-1; v_call: TRBV7-8; cdr3_length: 18; cdr3_aa: CASSFRLAALSSYNEQFF
j_call: TRBJ2-7; v_call: TRBV28; cdr3_length: 17; cdr3_aa: CASSLPGLAGNSYEQYF
j_call: TRBJ2-7; v_call: TRBV9; cdr3_length: 9; cdr3_aa: CGGPYEQYF
j_call: TRBJ1-1; v_call: TRBV18; cdr3_length: 13; cdr3_aa: CASSRDQSTEAFF
j_call: TRBJ1-5; v_call: TRBV6-5; cdr3_length: 12; cdr3_aa: CASRSIGQPQHF
j_call: TRBJ1-4; v_call: TRBV10-1; cdr3_length: 14; cdr3_aa: CASSPGVTGEKLFF
j_call: TRBJ2-1; v_call: TRBV25-1; cdr3_length: 15; cdr3_aa: CASSEPGLAVHEQFF
j_call: TRBJ1-2; v_call: TRBV19; cdr3_length: 18; cdr3_aa: CASSRLDGQLRGNYGYTF
j_call: TRBJ1-2; v_call: TRBV28; cdr3_length: 13; cdr3_aa: CASSFAHRGGYTF
j_call: TRBJ2-3; v_call: TRBV18; cdr3_length: 13; cdr3_aa: CASSPRNTDTQYF
j_call: TRBJ1-3; v_call: TRBV7-2; cdr3_length: 14; cdr3_aa: CASSPIYSGNTIYF
j_call: TRBJ1-2; v_call: TRBV6-5; cdr3_length: 15; cdr3_aa: CASTSRGNRVSGYTF
j_call: TRBJ1-3; v_call: TRBV4-2; cdr3_length: 16; cdr3_aa: CASSPVSNSDRNTIYF
j_call: TRBJ1-2; v_call: TRBV6-1; cdr3_length: 15; cdr3_aa: CASRRQGAELYGYTF
j_call: TRBJ2-7; v_call: TRBV6-4; cdr3_length: 9; cdr3_aa: CASSEGQYF
j_call: TRBJ1-2; v_call: TRBV14; cdr3_length: 15; cdr3_aa: CASSQEGPINYGYTF
j_call: TRBJ2-1; v_call: TRBV4-2; cdr3_length: 16; cdr3_aa: CASSQSTGPAYNEQFF
j_call: TRBJ2-5; v_call: TRBV19; cdr3_length: 14; cdr3_aa: CASSIGTEGETQYF